The clone carrying this T cell receptor (beta chain) has just a few counts. The primer mix had 60 Vbeta and 13 Jbeta primers. Data came from immunoSEQ multiplex PCR; TCRdb stores just in-frame clones and leaves some out. This table holds 150,000 to 200,000 clones, more than 70% found once. The data are from a study of cytomegalovirus exposure and HLA in healthy donors. The germline V gene has CDR1 MGHRA and CDR2 YSYEKL. The junction had 4 bases not matched to a gene; V was cut back by 2 bases and J by 0 bases. This CDR3 region has 17 residues. This TCR came from a young man in good health and CMV-seronegative. The sample taken for sequencing was PBMCs. The gene calls are TRBV4-1 and TRBJ2-1; 10 bases fit TRBD2. CDR3 protein: CASSQPTSGTSYNEQFF. DNA for the CDR3: TGCGCCAGCAGCCAACCTACTAGCGGGACCTCCTACAATGAGCAGTTCTTC.